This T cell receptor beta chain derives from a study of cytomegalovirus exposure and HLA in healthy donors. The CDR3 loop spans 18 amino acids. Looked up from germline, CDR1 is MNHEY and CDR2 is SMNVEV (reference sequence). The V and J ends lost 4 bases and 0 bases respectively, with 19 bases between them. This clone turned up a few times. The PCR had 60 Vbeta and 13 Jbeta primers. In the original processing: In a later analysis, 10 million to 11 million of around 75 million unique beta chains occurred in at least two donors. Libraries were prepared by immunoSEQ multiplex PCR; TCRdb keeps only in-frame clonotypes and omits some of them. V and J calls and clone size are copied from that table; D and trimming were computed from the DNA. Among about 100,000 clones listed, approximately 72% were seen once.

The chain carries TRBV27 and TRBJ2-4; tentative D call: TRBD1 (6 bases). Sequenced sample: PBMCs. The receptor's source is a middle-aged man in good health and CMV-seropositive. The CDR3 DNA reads TGTGCCAGCAGTTCAATCCCCGGGACACCACTAGCCAAAAACATTCAGTACTTC. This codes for CASSSIPGTPLAKNIQYF.